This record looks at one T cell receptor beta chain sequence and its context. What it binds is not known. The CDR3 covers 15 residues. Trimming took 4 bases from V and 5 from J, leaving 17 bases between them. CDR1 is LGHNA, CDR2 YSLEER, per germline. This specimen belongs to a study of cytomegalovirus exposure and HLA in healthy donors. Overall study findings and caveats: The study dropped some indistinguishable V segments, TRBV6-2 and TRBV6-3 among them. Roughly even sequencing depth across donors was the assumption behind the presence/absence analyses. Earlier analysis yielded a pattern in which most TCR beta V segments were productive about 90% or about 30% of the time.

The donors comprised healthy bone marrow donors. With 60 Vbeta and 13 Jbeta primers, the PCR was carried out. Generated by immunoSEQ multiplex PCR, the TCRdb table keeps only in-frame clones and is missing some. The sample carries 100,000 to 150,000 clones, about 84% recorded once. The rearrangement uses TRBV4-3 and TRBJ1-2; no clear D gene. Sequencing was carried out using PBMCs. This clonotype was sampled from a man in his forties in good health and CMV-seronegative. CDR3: CASSPQSAQLYGYTF. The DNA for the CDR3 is TGCGCCAGCAGCCCTCAGTCGGCACAGCTATATGGCTACACCTTC.